The 20 T cell receptor beta chains below come from one sample, sequenced in a study of T cell repertoires in cytomegalovirus infection. Which antigens these TCRs recognize remains unknown. In TCRdb, the reads were re-called with MiXCR into one record per CDR3 protein. The repertoire includes approximately 990,000 distinct CDR3 sequences, under 40% of them detected once, and about an eighth sits in the top ten. Sequencing was performed on cultured CD8+ T cells from PBMCs, taken from culture after CMV antigen stimulation. Every receptor here comes from a human donor in good health (CMV status not recorded). Some clones in this sample may be carry-over from other donors' samples.

This clonotype was observed a handful of times. The chain is built from TRBV20-1 and TRBJ2-1; D is unresolved. CDR1 is DFQATT and CDR2 is SNEGSKA in the germline V gene (reference sequence). The CDR3 length is 15 residues. Trimming removed 4 bases at V and 0 bases at J, with 13 bases between. CDR3 sequence (DNA): TGCAGTGCTATCCCCCCCCTCTTCTCCTACAATGAGCAGTTCTTC. Its protein product is CSAIPPLFSYNEQFF.

The sample holds a few counts of this clonotype. This chain connects TRBV12-3 or TRBV12-4 to TRBJ1-3; TRBD1 matches 8 bases. Trimming cost V 10 bases and J 3 bases; bases outside gene matches: 11. The CDR3 spans 15 residues. The chain's CDR3 is CATGQAQINGNTIYF. The CDR3 bases are TGTGCCACGGGACAGGCGCAGATTAATGGAAACACCATATATTTT.

The gene calls are TRBV6-2 or TRBV6-3 and TRBJ2-3; no firm D call. Germline loops: CDR1 MNHEY, CDR2 SVGEGT. There are 17 residues in the CDR3. V lost 7 bases and J 2 bases, leaving 22 bases between the germline ends. The CDR3 DNA reads TGTGCCAGCAAAGACTTACCCCGAGACGGCCCCACAGATACGCAGTATTTT. Amino acid sequence: CASKDLPRDGPTDTQYF.

This rearrangement joins TRBV10-3 to TRBJ2-2; the match to TRBD2 covers 10 bases. The germline CDR1 and CDR2 sequences are ENHRY and SYGVKD. This CDR3 region has 16 residues. The junction had 10 bases not matched to a gene; V was cut back by 10 bases and J by 2 bases. CDR3 coding DNA: TGTGCCACCTCCCCTACTAGCGGGGCTAACACCGGGGAGCTGTTTTTT. It yields the protein CATSPTSGANTGELFF.

V is TRBV4-3 and J is TRBJ2-1; D is undetermined. V lost 0 bases and J lost 3, with 9 bases in between. CDR3 length: 15 residues. Germline V CDR1 and CDR2: LGHNA, YSLEER. The CDR3 DNA sequence: TGCGCCAGCAGCCAAGACAGGCGGCTCTACAATGAGCAGTTCTTC. Protein: CASSQDRRLYNEQFF.

This clonotype was seen only a few times. V and J are TRBV10-3 and TRBJ1-1, with 8 nucleotides matching TRBD1. The V gene's germline CDR1 is ENHRY and CDR2 SYGVKD. The CDR3 sequence is 16 residues long. J lost 0 bases, V lost 7 bases, and 10 bases had no gene match. The CDR3 loop reads CAITSRQGTMNTEAFF. The CDR3 DNA sequence: TGTGCCATCACCTCCCGACAGGGGACTATGAACACTGAAGCTTTCTTT.

J is TRBJ2-7 and V is TRBV2, with a possible D match to TRBD1 (5 bases). The CDR3 is 14 residues long. V lost 0 bases, J lost 3 bases, and 9 bases lay in between. Looked up from germline, CDR1 is SNHLY and CDR2 is FYNNEI. CDR3 sequence (DNA): TGTGCCAGCAGTGAAGCTCCAGACAGCTACGAGCAGTACTTC. This encodes CASSEAPDSYEQYF.

The chain recombines TRBV6-2 or TRBV6-3 with TRBJ1-1; D might be TRBD1 (5 bases). V was trimmed by 8 bases and J by 7 bases, leaving 17 bases between them. The CDR3 is 13 amino acids. Germline V CDR1 and CDR2: MNHEY, SVGEGT. This chain's CDR3 is CASSSGTENEAFF. The CDR3 nucleotides read TGTGCCAGCTCCTCCGGGACGGAGAATGAAGCTTTCTTT.

V usage is TRBV6-2 or TRBV6-3 and J usage is TRBJ1-2; D is unclear. This CDR3 is 12 amino acids long. The germline V gene encodes CDR1 MNHEY and CDR2 SVGEGT. The germline V and J ends were trimmed by 6 bases and 2 bases, with 7 bases remaining between them. The CDR3 here is CASRRTNYGYTF. In nucleotides, the CDR3 is TGTGCCAGCAGGAGGACGAACTATGGCTACACCTTC.

There are many counts of this clonotype. The CDR3 region is CASSYSSEQYF. CDR3 in DNA: TGTGCCAGCAGTTACTCGTCCGAGCAGTACTTC. The chain joins TRBV6-6 to TRBJ2-7; D gene uncertain. The germline CDR1 and CDR2 sequences are MNHNY and SVGAGI (reference sequence). V was shortened by 0 bases and J by 6 bases, with 3 bases between the two germline ends. The CDR3 is 11 amino acids.

J is TRBJ1-4 and V is TRBV13; no clear D. This CDR3 is 15 amino acids long. Trimming took 5 bases from V and 5 from J, leaving 15 bases between them. Germline values: CDR1 PRHDT, CDR2 FYEKMQ (reference sequence). The CDR3 DNA follows: TGTGCCAGCAGCATCGAAAGGGCCCGGAATGAAAAACTGTTTTTT. Amino acid sequence: CASSIERARNEKLFF.

In DNA form, the CDR3 reads TGCAGTGCTAGGGGGACAGGGACCCTCGACTATGGCTACACCTTC. Protein: CSARGTGTLDYGYTF. The V and J genes are TRBV20-1 and TRBJ1-2; 9 nucleotides align to TRBD1. The CDR3 has 15 amino acids. In germline, CDR1 is DFQATT, CDR2 SNEGSKA (reference sequence). The V gene end was trimmed by 3 bases and the J gene end by 3 bases; junction bases not matched to a gene: 8.

This clonotype was seen many times. The V and J genes are TRBV7-6 and TRBJ1-1; maybe TRBD1 (6 bases). The CDR3 covers 16 residues. Per germline, CDR1 SGHVS and CDR2 FNYEAQ. V dropped 1 base and J dropped 1 base, with 13 bases sitting between them. CDR3 DNA: TGTGCCAGCAGCTTAGGGGCAGGGGACTCGAACACTGAAGCTTTCTTT. It specifies CASSLGAGDSNTEAFF.

This clonotype was counted a few times. The J gene is TRBJ1-2, the V gene TRBV7-9; D unclear. The CDR3 spans 13 residues. With 4 bases removed from V and 8 bases from J, the gap between germline ends came to 14 bases. The V gene's germline CDR1 is SEHNR and CDR2 FQNEAQ (reference sequence). The CDR3, as DNA: TGTGCCAGCAGCTCGGATAACAGAGGAGGCTACACCTTC. It translates to CASSSDNRGGYTF.

This clonotype was counted between two and nine times. The V gene is TRBV7-9, the J gene TRBJ1-2; 7 nucleotides align to TRBD1. Trimming cost V 4 bases and J 4 bases; bases outside gene matches: 6. Germline-derived CDR1 and CDR2 are SEHNR and FQNEAQ (reference sequence). The CDR3 sequence is 14 residues long. Here the CDR3 DNA reads TGTGCCAGCAGCTCCGGACAGGCGTTCTATGGCTACACCTTC. It yields the protein CASSSGQAFYGYTF.

V and J are TRBV10-1 and TRBJ1-6; tentatively, D is TRBD1 (5 bases). The length of the CDR3 is 14 residues. The germline V gene encodes CDR1 WNHNN and CDR2 SYGVQD (reference sequence). V dropped 4 bases and J dropped 7 bases, with 11 bases sitting between them. In nucleotides, the CDR3 is TGCGCCAGCAGTGGACGGGGCTTGAATTCACCCCTCCACTTT. Its translation is CASSGRGLNSPLHF.

This clonotype was recorded at least ten times. The CDR3 DNA reads TGTGCCAGCAGCCAATCCCAAATTGAAGCTTTCTTT. It specifies CASSQSQIEAFF. The chain uses TRBV14 and TRBJ1-1; D remains ambiguous. Trimming removed 2 bases from V and 7 bases from J, with 8 bases in between. Germline values: CDR1 SGHDN, CDR2 FVKESK. CDR3 length: 12 residues. Combining the CDR3 with reference TRBV14 and TRBJ1-1 gives the whole variable domain EAGVTQFPSHSVIEKGQTVTLRCDPISGHDNLYWYRRVMGKEIKFLLHFVKESKQDESGMPNNRFLAERTGGTYSTLKVQPAELEDSGVYFCASSQSQIEAFFGQGTRLTVV.

This clonotype came up a few times. The J gene is TRBJ1-6, the V gene TRBV6-1; D not certain. Trimming stripped 5 bases from V and 4 bases from J, with 12 bases between. This CDR3 comprises 15 residues. Germline V CDR1 and CDR2: MNHNS, SASEGT. CDR3 residues: CASSPGRSYNSPLHF. As DNA, the CDR3 is TGTGCCAGCAGTCCCGGACGGAGTTATAATTCACCCCTCCACTTT.

The chain carries TRBV7-1 and TRBJ1-1; 9 bases are shared with TRBD1. Being an ORF, TRBV7-1 has a function that is uncertain. The junction had 9 bases not matched to a gene; V was cut back by 5 bases and J by 5 bases. The CDR3 is 15 amino acids. This chain's CDR3 is CASSPLTGTGTEAFF. The CDR3 coding sequence is TGTGCCAGCAGCCCCTTGACGGGGACAGGGACTGAAGCTTTCTTT.

This clonotype was detected many times. The chain employs TRBV7-6 and TRBJ2-2, with D possibly TRBD1 on 6 matching bases. Per germline, CDR1 SGHVS and CDR2 FNYEAQ. This CDR3 has 16 residues. V lost 3 bases and J lost 0, with 11 bases in between. CDR3 bases: TGTGCCAGCAGCTTGGGGGCAGCAACGAACACCGGGGAGCTGTTTTTT. Protein sequence: CASSLGAATNTGELFF.